The 8 T cell receptor beta chains below come from one sample, sequenced in a study of breast tumors, draining lymph nodes, adjacent tissues. Axillary draining lymph nodes of breast cancer patients supplied the node samples. TCRdb itself ran the multiplex PCR reads through MiXCR, one entry per CDR3 protein. Of under 350,000 distinct CDR3 sequences in the sample, 30% to 35% were seen once. Sequencing was done on a sample of axillary lymph node tissue. The receptors derive from a female donor with breast cancer. Some clones in this sample may be carry-over from other donors' samples.

The J gene is TRBJ1-4, the V gene TRBV28, with a possible D match to TRBD1 (5 bases). The CDR3 is 15 amino acids. V dropped 5 bases and J dropped 6 bases, with 16 bases sitting between them. Germline lookup yields CDR1 MDHEN and CDR2 SYDVKM. CDR3 sequence reads: CASSGRQFEHEKLFF. The CDR3 DNA follows: TGTGCCAGCAGTGGAAGACAGTTTGAACATGAAAAACTGTTTTTT.

This clonotype was counted many times. The chain has TRBV2 and TRBJ1-4; 9 nucleotides line up with TRBD1. CDR1 and CDR2 from the germline V gene are SNHLY and FYNNEI. Trimming removed 4 bases from V and 6 bases from J; junction bases left unmatched: 3. The CDR3 has 14 residues. The CDR3, as DNA: TGTGCCAGCAGTGGACGGGACAGGGATGAAAAACTGTTTTTT. Encoded protein: CASSGRDRDEKLFF.

The chain couples TRBV7-2 to TRBJ1-5; D is undetermined. The CDR3 is made up of 13 amino acids. V lost 1 base to trimming and J lost 11 bases, with 12 bases between them. CDR1 SGHTA and CDR2 FQGNSA come from the germline V gene. CDR3: CASSLGRKETQHF. The CDR3, as DNA: TGTGCCAGCAGCTTAGGGCGGAAAGAGACCCAGCATTTT.

The rearrangement links TRBV25-1 to TRBJ2-5, with D tentatively TRBD1 or TRBD2 (6 bases each). The germline CDR1 and CDR2 sequences are MGHDK and SYGVNS. The CDR3 runs 14 residues. Trimming stripped 8 bases from V and 3 bases from J, with 16 bases between. The CDR3 sequence is CASSPGGGKETQYF. The CDR3 coding sequence is TGTGCCAGCTCCCCCGGGGGCGGAAAAGAGACCCAGTACTTC.

This clonotype was counted many times. The rearrangement links TRBV20-1 to TRBJ1-5; TRBD1 matches 12 bases. Germline V gene sequence: CDR1 DFQATT, CDR2 SNEGSKA (reference sequence). The J segment lost 0 bases and the V segment lost 0 bases, leaving 12 bases of the junction unmatched. The CDR3 contains 20 residues. The CDR3 sequence: CSARDGTGGGVSNSNQPQHF. In DNA form, the CDR3 reads TGCAGTGCTAGAGACGGGACAGGGGGCGGTGTTTCGAATAGCAATCAGCCCCAGCATTTT.

This clonotype was found many times. This chain joins TRBV4-2 and TRBJ1-6; D call uncertain. CDR3 size: 15 residues. The V and J ends lost 0 bases and 10 bases respectively, with 13 bases between them. Germline V gives CDR1 LGHNA, CDR2 YNFKEQ. CDR3 region: CASSQESGGWSPLHF. The CDR3 DNA follows: TGTGCCAGCAGCCAAGAGAGTGGAGGGTGGTCACCCCTCCACTTT.

This clonotype has ten or more counts. V and J are TRBV9 and TRBJ2-5; TRBD2 matches 11 bases. Germline V gene sequence: CDR1 SGDLS, CDR2 YYNGEE. The CDR3 runs 16 residues. The junction had 7 bases not matched to a gene; V was cut back by 4 bases and J by 2 bases. In DNA form, the CDR3 reads TGTGCCAGCAGCTTGAGACTAGCGGGACCACAAGAGACCCAGTACTTC. Its translation: CASSLRLAGPQETQYF.

Many counts were recorded for this clonotype. The chain combines TRBV12-3 or TRBV12-4 with TRBJ1-6; 11 positions match TRBD1. The CDR3 is 17 amino acids. The J segment lost 5 bases and the V segment lost 5 bases, leaving 8 bases of the junction unmatched. The DNA of the CDR3 is TGTGCCAGCAGTGCTCCGGGACAGGGGGGTCATAATTCACCCCTCCACTTT. Translation gives CASSAPGQGGHNSPLHF.